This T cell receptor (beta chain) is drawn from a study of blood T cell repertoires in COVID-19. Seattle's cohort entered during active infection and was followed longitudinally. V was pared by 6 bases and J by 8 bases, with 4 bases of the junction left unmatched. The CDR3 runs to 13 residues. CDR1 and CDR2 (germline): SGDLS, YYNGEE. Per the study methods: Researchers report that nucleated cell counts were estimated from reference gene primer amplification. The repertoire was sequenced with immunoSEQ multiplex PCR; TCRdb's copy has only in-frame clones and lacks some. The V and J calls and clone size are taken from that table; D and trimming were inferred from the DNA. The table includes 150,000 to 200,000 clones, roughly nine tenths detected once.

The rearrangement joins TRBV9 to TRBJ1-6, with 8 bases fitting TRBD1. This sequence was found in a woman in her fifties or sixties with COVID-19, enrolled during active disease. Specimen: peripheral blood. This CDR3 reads CASTQGADSPLHF. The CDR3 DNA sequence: TGTGCCAGCACCCAGGGGGCCGATTCACCCCTCCACTTT.